This is a list of T cell receptor beta chains from one sample in a study of cytomegalovirus exposure and HLA in healthy donors. Produced via immunoSEQ multiplex PCR; TCRdb's table is partial and in-frame only. This sample has around 160,000 clones, with roughly 80% found just once. Sequencing was carried out using PBMCs. The origin of the receptors is a middle-aged woman in good health and CMV-seropositive. Both conserved end residues are part of each CDR3. D genes are given only for firm matches. Size tells how often a clone was seen (once, few, many) or the class of an expanded clone, and some rows leave it out.

j_call d_call v_call clone_size cdr3_aa cdr3_nt
TRBJ2-2 TRBD1 TRBV5-1 . CASSLTGTATGELFF TGCGCCAGCAGCTTGACCGGGACAGCCACCGGGGAGCTGTTTTTT
TRBJ2-1 . TRBV6-1 . CASSGSPGTEQFF TGTGCCAGCAGTGGTAGTCCGGGAACTGAGCAGTTCTTC
TRBJ1-4 TRBD1 TRBV6-5 . CASSHRQGTEKLFF TGTGCCAGCAGTCATAGACAGGGGACTGAAAAACTGTTTTTT
TRBJ1-5 TRBD1 TRBV19 . CASSILGDSGNQPQHF TGTGCCAGTAGTATCCTCGGGGACAGCGGGAATCAGCCCCAGCATTTT
TRBJ1-5 TRBD1 TRBV6-5 . CASSPTGGLGQPQHF TGTGCCAGCAGCCCTACAGGGGGCCTCGGTCAGCCCCAGCATTTT
TRBJ1-5 TRBD1 TRBV19 few CASSTAGTGGQPQHF TGTGCCAGTAGCACCGCCGGGACAGGGGGTCAGCCCCAGCATTTT
TRBJ2-2 TRBD2 TRBV5-5 . CASSPWLAGDTGELFF TGTGCCAGCAGCCCCTGGCTAGCGGGGGACACCGGGGAGCTGTTTTTT
TRBJ1-6 TRBD1 TRBV6-5 . CASSSSMGQGKTLHF TGTGCCAGCAGTTCATCAATGGGACAGGGAAAGACCCTCCACTTT
TRBJ1-1 . TRBV13 . CASSLLQGDLEAFF TGTGCCAGCAGCTTACTACAGGGAGACCTAGAAGCTTTCTTT
TRBJ1-1 TRBD1 TRBV5-1 few CASSFLTGQGNTEAFF TGCGCCAGCAGCTTTTTGACGGGACAGGGGAACACTGAAGCTTTCTTT
TRBJ1-6 . TRBV6-5 . CASRREGLSPLHF TGTGCCAGCAGGAGGGAGGGGCTTTCACCCCTCCACTTT
TRBJ1-1 TRBD1 TRBV5-4 . CASSSTGGVKVGTEAFF TGTGCCAGCAGCTCCACAGGGGGTGTGAAGGTGGGGACTGAAGCTTTCTTT
TRBJ2-3 TRBD2 TRBV2 . CASTPSSGGAADTQYF TGTGCCAGCACCCCCTCTAGCGGGGGGGCCGCAGATACGCAGTATTTT
TRBJ2-5 . TRBV13 . CASSLGPRETQYF TGTGCCAGCAGCTTAGGGCCCCGGGAGACCCAGTACTTC
TRBJ1-2 . TRBV28 . CASRGPGGPSGYYGYTF TGTGCCAGCAGAGGTCCGGGGGGGCCGTCTGGTTATTATGGCTACACCTTC
TRBJ2-7 TRBD2 TRBV2 few CASRRTSGGTYEQYF TGTGCCAGCAGGAGAACTAGCGGGGGGACCTACGAGCAGTACTTC
TRBJ1-1 TRBD1 TRBV6-1 . CASSDWDRGLEEAFF TGTGCCAGCAGTGACTGGGACAGGGGACTCGAGGAAGCTTTCTTT
TRBJ2-3 TRBD2 TRBV9 once CASSQQAGAGSTDTQYF TGTGCCAGCAGCCAACAAGCAGGAGCGGGGAGCACAGATACGCAGTATTTT
TRBJ1-4 . TRBV6-5 few CASAGKGYEKLFF TGTGCCAGCGCTGGGAAGGGGTATGAAAAACTGTTTTTT
TRBJ1-4 . TRBV5-6 once CASSKRTAVATNEKLFF TGTGCCAGCAGCAAACGGACAGCCGTTGCAACTAATGAAAAACTGTTTTTT
TRBJ2-5 . TRBV10-1 once CASSESSGAGETQYF TGCGCCAGCAGTGAGTCCAGTGGGGCCGGGGAGACCCAGTACTTC
TRBJ1-4 . TRBV2 . CASSEDRTNEKLFF TGTGCCAGCAGTGAAGACCGGACTAATGAAAAACTGTTTTTT
TRBJ2-7 . TRBV5-5 . CASSWDTSYEQYF TGTGCCAGCAGCTGGGACACTTCCTACGAGCAGTACTTC
TRBJ2-7 . TRBV2 . CASRGGTYEQYF TGTGCCAGCAGGGGGGGAACCTACGAGCAGTACTTC
TRBJ1-2 . TRBV7-2 . CASSLSAGAVNGYTF TGTGCCAGCAGCTTAAGTGCTGGGGCAGTCAATGGCTACACCTTC